These 27 T cell receptor beta chains were all obtained from the same sample, sequenced in a study of beta chain features in type 1 diabetes. The study's findings and limits: Moderate yet significant TCRB CDR3 shortening was seen in Type 1 diabetes patients in all four CD4+ subsets.

These receptors have no identified antigens. The sequenced template was cDNA made from the entire isolated RNA. The repertoire was sequenced with immunoSEQ multiplex PCR; TCRdb's copy has only in-frame clones and lacks some. This repertoire shows roughly 290,000 clones, 15% found once; its top ten account for approximately 0.015%. Sequences were obtained from naive CD4+ T cells from blood. These receptors all stem from a young man with type 1 diabetes.

The chain links TRBV7-2 to TRBJ2-3, with 14 bases aligning to TRBD2. CDR1 is SGHTA, CDR2 FQGNSA, per germline. After removal of 4 bases from V and 4 bases from J, the junction contained 13 bases not matched to a gene. This CDR3 is built from 19 residues. The CDR3: CASSSRTRTSGRWSDTQYF. The CDR3 DNA is TGTGCCAGCAGCTCGAGGACGCGGACTAGCGGGAGGTGGTCAGATACGCAGTATTTT. The whole variable domain, filled in from reference TRBV7-2 and TRBJ2-3, reads GAGVSQSPSNKVTEKGKDVELRCDPISGHTALYWYRQSLGQGLEFLIYFQGNSAPDKSGLPSDRFSAERTGGSVSTLTIQRTQQEDSAVYLCASSSRTRTSGRWSDTQYFGPGTRLTVL.

This clone was seen only a few times. The rearrangement links TRBV5-4 to TRBJ2-7; 11 bases match TRBD2. The trim removed 0 bases at V and 2 bases at J, leaving 4 bases unmatched. In germline, CDR1 is SGHNT, CDR2 YYREEE (reference sequence). This CDR3 has 16 residues. CDR3 amino acids: CASSLASGGTTYEQYF. The CDR3 DNA is TGTGCCAGCAGCTTGGCTAGCGGGGGGACTACCTACGAGCAGTACTTC.

In this sample, this clone turned up many times. J is TRBJ2-1 and V is TRBV23-1; 10 nucleotides agree with TRBD2. TRBV23-1 is labeled an ORF, and its function is uncertain. V lost 6 bases, J lost 4 bases, and 6 bases stayed unmatched. The CDR3 is made up of 15 amino acids. The CDR3: CASRPRTSGYNEQFF. CDR3 in DNA: TGCGCCAGCAGACCGAGGACTAGCGGTTACAATGAGCAGTTCTTC.

The V gene is TRBV30, the J gene TRBJ1-4; 8 bases are a match to TRBD1. The V segment lost 0 bases and the J segment 7 bases; nucleotides outside the gene matches: 4. The CDR3 contains 14 residues. From germline, CDR1 is GTSNPN and CDR2 SVGIG (reference sequence). The chain's CDR3 is CAWSVQDRVEKLFF. CDR3 DNA: TGTGCCTGGAGTGTACAGGACAGGGTTGAAAAACTGTTTTTT.

The genes are TRBV21-1 and TRBJ1-4. TRBV21-1 is an annotated pseudogene. The length of the CDR3 is 12 residues. CDR3 DNA: TGTGCCAGCAGCTCGCCTCGGGTACTACTGTTTTTT. Its translation: CASSSPRVLLFF.

Only a few counts were recorded for this clone. The chain joins TRBV5-4 to TRBJ2-5; 9 nucleotides align to TRBD2. The CDR3 is 17 amino acids. The V gene's germline CDR1 is SGHNT and CDR2 YYREEE (reference sequence). J was trimmed by 5 bases and V by 4 bases; bases with no gene match: 15. The CDR3 sequence: CASSHGPKRGAGETQYF. CDR3 in DNA: TGTGCCAGCAGCCACGGCCCCAAGCGGGGGGCCGGGGAGACCCAGTACTTC. The whole variable domain, remainder taken from reference TRBV5-4 and TRBJ2-5, is ETGVTQSPTHLIKTRGQQVTLRCSSQSGHNTVSWYQQALGQGPQFIFQYYREEENGRGNFPPRFSGLQFPNYSSELNVNALELDDSALYLCASSHGPKRGAGETQYFGPGTRLLVL.

This clone was seen only a few times. The chain links TRBV9 to TRBJ1-1, with TRBD1 identical over 7 bases. With 3 bases clipped from V and 0 bases from J, the junction kept 2 bases outside the gene matches. Germline V gives CDR1 SGDLS, CDR2 YYNGEE. This CDR3 has 14 residues. In DNA, the CDR3 is TGTGCCAGCAGCGCGACAGGGATGAACACTGAAGCTTTCTTT. It translates to CASSATGMNTEAFF.

The chain has TRBV7-9 and TRBJ1-2; 8 bases map to TRBD1. Germline CDR1 reads SEHNR; CDR2 reads FQNEAQ (reference sequence). Trimming at V came to 1 base and at J to 6 bases, leaving 4 bases not matched to a gene. This CDR3 has 14 residues. The CDR3 DNA sequence: TGTGCCAGCAGCTTAGGTTCAGGGGGCCATGGCTACACCTTC. The encoded protein is CASSLGSGGHGYTF.

This clone showed up just a few times. The gene calls are TRBV18 and TRBJ1-1, with TRBD1 as a possible D gene (6 bases). The CDR3 spans 15 residues. Trimming removed 4 bases at V and 7 bases at J, with 19 bases between. Germline lookup yields CDR1 KGHSH and CDR2 LQKENI. The CDR3 nucleotides read TGTGCCAGCTCACGGGACACTGGGGCGCGGATTGAAGCTTTCTTT. The encoded protein is CASSRDTGARIEAFF.

This chain links TRBV10-2 with TRBJ2-1; 8 bases agree with TRBD1. Germline V gene data show CDR1 as WSHSY and CDR2 as SAAADI. The CDR3 is 13 residues long. V was clipped by 7 bases and J by 5 bases; unmatched bases: 4. CDR3 protein: CASIRQGHNEQFF. The CDR3 bases are TGCGCCAGCATTCGACAGGGGCACAATGAGCAGTTCTTC.

The CDR3 here is CAWSPPRPAGSTGELFF. As DNA, the CDR3 is TGTGCCTGGAGTCCCCCTCGACCTGCGGGTTCCACCGGGGAGCTGTTTTTT. The chain recombines TRBV30 with TRBJ2-2; maybe TRBD2 (5 bases). Germline V CDR1 and CDR2: GTSNPN, SVGIG (reference sequence). The CDR3 runs to 17 residues. Trimming removed 2 bases at V and 4 bases at J, with 20 bases between. Supplemented by reference TRBV30 and TRBJ2-2, the full variable domain reads SQTIHQWPATLVQPVGSPLSLECTVEGTSNPNLYWYRQAAGRGLQLLFYSVGIGQISSEVPQNLSASRPQDRQFILSSKKLLLSDSGFYLCAWSPPRPAGSTGELFFGEGSRLTVL.

This clone was observed a few times. The chain couples TRBV29-1 to TRBJ2-3, with TRBD1 matching over 10 bases. The V gene end was trimmed by 4 bases and the J gene end by 8 bases; junction bases not matched to a gene: 3. Per germline, CDR1 SQVTM and CDR2 ANQGSEA. There are 12 residues in the CDR3. The CDR3 DNA sequence: TGCAGCGTTGCTGGACAGGGGGTTACGCAGTATTTT. It yields the protein CSVAGQGVTQYF.

V and J are TRBV28 and TRBJ2-5; weak D call: TRBD1 (6 bases). CDR3 length equals 16 residues. The V and J ends lost 2 bases and 4 bases respectively, with 17 bases between them. Germline-derived CDR1 and CDR2 are MDHEN and SYDVKM. CDR3 nucleotide sequence: TGTGCCAGCAGTTTAATGGGGGCGCAGGTTGGAGAGACCCAGTACTTC. Translated: CASSLMGAQVGETQYF.

The sample holds many counts of this clone. The chain couples TRBV4-2 to TRBJ2-7; D ambiguous. The germline gives CDR1 LGHNA, CDR2 YNFKEQ. Trimming left V 0 bases short and J 4 bases short, with 7 bases between. The CDR3 covers 13 residues. DNA for the CDR3: TGTGCCAGCAGCCAAGATGTACTTTACGAGCAGTACTTC. It specifies CASSQDVLYEQYF.

The gene calls are TRBV10-1 and TRBJ2-7; D gene uncertain. Germline lookup yields CDR1 WNHNN and CDR2 SYGVQD (reference sequence). The CDR3 has 12 residues. V was shortened by 4 bases and J by 5 bases, with 9 bases between the two germline ends. The CDR3, as DNA: TGCGCCAGCAGTGGTACTTTGCACGAGCAGTACTTC. Its translation: CASSGTLHEQYF.

The V gene is TRBV28, the J gene TRBJ2-1, with TRBD2 matching 10 bases. Germline CDR1 is MDHEN and CDR2 is SYDVKM. The CDR3 has 15 residues. Trimming at V came to 6 bases and at J to 4 bases, leaving 6 bases not matched to a gene. Here the CDR3 reads CASSRPGLAYNEQFF. DNA for the CDR3: TGTGCCAGCAGCCGACCGGGACTAGCGTACAATGAGCAGTTCTTC.

This clone turned up a few times. The rearrangement uses TRBV13 and TRBJ2-4; D might be TRBD1 (6 bases). The CDR3 contains 19 residues. The V end lost 5 bases, the J end lost 1 base, and 24 bases lay between the germline ends. CDR1 and CDR2 from the germline V gene are PRHDT and FYEKMQ (reference sequence). The CDR3 DNA reads as TGTGCCAGCAGCACGAACCCGGGACAACGGGAACTGGCCAAAAACATTCAGTACTTC. It is translated as CASSTNPGQRELAKNIQYF. Looking up the rest from reference TRBV13 and TRBJ2-4 gives the full variable domain: AAGVIQSPRHLIKEKRETATLKCYPIPRHDTVYWYQQGPGQDPQFLISFYEKMQSDKGSIPDRFSAQQFSDYHSELNMSSLELGDSALYFCASSTNPGQRELAKNIQYFGAGTRLSVL.

V gene TRBV28 combines with J gene TRBJ2-3; TRBD2 might be the D (5 bases). Germline values: CDR1 MDHEN, CDR2 SYDVKM. Trimming shortened V by 5 bases and J by 2 bases, and 8 bases separated the two germline ends. This CDR3 contains 13 residues. Here the CDR3 reads CASSRGITDTQYF. The DNA for the CDR3 is TGTGCCAGCAGTAGAGGGATCACAGATACGCAGTATTTT.

A word on this clone: Within the sample, other DNA sequences also encode this same CDR3. The rearrangement joins TRBV18 to TRBJ1-4; D is unclear. The germline V and J ends were trimmed by 3 bases and 0 bases, with 5 bases remaining between them. The CDR3 sequence is 14 residues long. Germline CDR1 and CDR2: KGHSH and LQKENI. DNA for the CDR3: TGTGCCAGCTCACCCCGTGCAACTAATGAAAAACTGTTTTTT. It is translated as CASSPRATNEKLFF.

Only a few counts were recorded for this clone. Other DNA variants within this sample encode the same CDR3. The chain uses TRBV19 and TRBJ2-5, with D hard to call. The length of the CDR3 is 11 residues. Germline V lookup: CDR1 LNHDA, CDR2 SQIVND (reference sequence). Trimming pared 3 bases from V and 5 bases from J, leaving 4 bases between. The DNA of the CDR3 is TGTGCCAGTAGTATTCGGGAGACCCAGTACTTC. Its protein is CASSIRETQYF.

The chain has TRBV18 and TRBJ1-2; D remains ambiguous. The CDR3 totals 14 residues. Germline CDR1 reads KGHSH; CDR2 reads LQKENI. Trimming removed 2 bases from V and 4 bases from J, with 11 bases in between. The CDR3 reads CASSPGEVGYGYTF. The DNA for the CDR3 is TGTGCCAGCTCACCAGGGGAGGTGGGCTATGGCTACACCTTC.

The rearrangement links TRBV27 to TRBJ1-2; D may be TRBD1 (6 bases). Germline V CDR1 and CDR2: MNHEY, SMNVEV (reference sequence). Trimming removed 7 bases from V and 8 bases from J, with 20 bases in between. The CDR3 has 14 amino acids. Written as DNA, the CDR3 is TGTGCCAGCACCTCTCTGAACAGGGAAGGCGGCTACACCTTC. It specifies CASTSLNREGGYTF.

The DNA of the CDR3 is TGTGCCAGCAGTCAGAGTTGGGGCCACTACGAGCAGTACTTC. Protein product: CASSQSWGHYEQYF. The chain recombines TRBV4-2 with TRBJ2-7; the D gene is possibly TRBD1 (5 bases). The CDR3 consists of 14 residues. Germline values: CDR1 LGHNA, CDR2 YNFKEQ. The V and J ends lost 6 bases and 3 bases respectively, with 15 bases between them.

V usage is TRBV28 and J usage is TRBJ1-2; the match to TRBD1 covers 9 bases. The CDR3 extends over 14 amino acids. Germline V gene data show CDR1 as MDHEN and CDR2 as SYDVKM. V was pared by 4 bases and J by 8 bases, with 8 bases of the junction left unmatched. CDR3 bases: TGTGCCAGCAGTTCCGGACAGGGGTATTTGGGCTACACCTTC. It is translated as CASSSGQGYLGYTF.

This clone was seen more than once but under ten times. This chain links TRBV7-9 with TRBJ1-6, with 8 bases that match TRBD1. The CDR3 is 15 residues long. J gave up 9 bases and V 4 bases, and 8 bases lay outside the gene matches. The germline V gene encodes CDR1 SEHNR and CDR2 FQNEAQ (reference sequence). The CDR3 is CASSSRQGKSSPLHF. Here the CDR3 DNA reads TGTGCCAGCAGCTCCAGACAGGGGAAGAGTTCACCCCTCCACTTT.

This clone appeared a few times. This chain joins TRBV6-5 and TRBJ2-1; 11 nucleotides align to TRBD1. Unmatched junction bases numbered 7, after V lost 7 bases and J lost 5 bases. CDR3 size: 15 residues. Germline loops: CDR1 MNHEY, CDR2 SVGAGI. The chain's CDR3 is CASKGQGGSHNEQFF. The DNA of the CDR3 is TGTGCCAGCAAGGGACAGGGGGGCTCACACAATGAGCAGTTCTTC.

V and J are TRBV5-6 and TRBJ1-1; D unresolved. The germline V and J ends were trimmed by 4 bases and 3 bases, with 10 bases remaining between them. The CDR3 is made up of 13 amino acids. Germline V gives CDR1 SGHDT, CDR2 YYEEEE. CDR3 sequence (DNA): TGTGCCAGCAGCCCCCGCGGGTACACTGAAGCTTTCTTT. The encoded protein is CASSPRGYTEAFF.